Detailed here is one T cell receptor (beta chain). There are 14 residues in the CDR3. The V end lost 6 bases, the J end lost 2 bases, and 14 bases lay between the germline ends. Germline-derived CDR1 and CDR2 are MNHNY and SVGAGI (reference sequence). Some clones are missing from TCRdb's copy, which holds only in-frame ones; the method was immunoSEQ multiplex PCR. The sample has fewer than 65,000 clones, roughly 85% seen once. This sample stems from a study of OX40 agonist ivuxolimab in advanced cancers. The input for sequencing was CD4+ or CD8+ T cells sorted from blood, taken in a trial of the OX40 agonist ivuxolimab. This receptor was identified in an adult with an advanced solid tumor such as melanoma, head and neck, liver or kidney cancer. The chain has TRBV6-6 and TRBJ2-7, with D possibly TRBD2 on 5 matching bases. CDR3: CASSDDDGTYEQYF. The CDR3, as DNA: TGTGCCAGCAGCGACGACGACGGGACCTACGAGCAGTACTTC.